The 8 T cell receptor beta chains listed next were all sequenced from one sample in a study of blood T cell repertoires in COVID-19. Libraries were prepared by immunoSEQ multiplex PCR; TCRdb keeps only in-frame clonotypes and omits some of them. The sample carries approximately 240,000 clones, 75% to 90% recorded once. The sequencing input was PBMCs or T cells enriched from blood (not recorded which). All receptors come from a woman younger than 35 in a cohort exposed to, infected with or recovered from COVID-19 (not recorded which).

This chain uses TRBV30 with TRBJ1-6; D call uncertain. Deletions cut 4 bases from V and 0 bases from J, with 4 bases between. The CDR3 length is 13 residues. The germline V gene encodes CDR1 GTSNPN and CDR2 SVGIG (reference sequence). The CDR3 sequence: CAWTSSYNSPLHF. The DNA for the CDR3 is TGTGCCTGGACTAGCTCCTATAATTCACCCCTCCACTTT.

This clone was detected once. The chain links TRBV9 to TRBJ1-5; no clear D gene. CDR3 size: 15 residues. Germline CDR1 reads SGDLS; CDR2 reads YYNGEE. Trimming removed 0 bases at V and 3 bases at J, with 10 bases between. CDR3 DNA: TGTGCCAGCAGCGTAGGGGAGTATTTCAATCAGCCCCAGCATTTT. This encodes CASSVGEYFNQPQHF.

The chain combines TRBV5-1 with TRBJ2-5, with 9 positions matching TRBD1. CDR1 is SGHRS and CDR2 is YFSETQ in the germline V gene. This CDR3 region has 15 residues. Unmatched junction bases numbered 12, after V lost 7 bases and J lost 5 bases. CDR3 bases: TGCGCCAGCGGAACCCGGGACAGGGTTTTTGAGACCCAGTACTTC. Encoded protein: CASGTRDRVFETQYF.

V and J are TRBV7-2 and TRBJ1-1, with TRBD1 matching 8 bases. Trimming removed 4 bases from V and 4 bases from J; junction bases left unmatched: 11. This CDR3 contains 16 residues. Germline assignment: CDR1 SGHTA and CDR2 FQGNSA. CDR3 nucleotide sequence: TGTGCCAGCAGCTCCTACAGGGGGAGGTTGGGCACTGAAGCTTTCTTT. It codes for CASSSYRGRLGTEAFF. Based on the CDR3 plus reference TRBV7-2 and TRBJ1-1, the full variable domain is GAGVSQSPSNKVTEKGKDVELRCDPISGHTALYWYRQSLGQGLEFLIYFQGNSAPDKSGLPSDRFSAERTGGSVSTLTIQRTQQEDSAVYLCASSSYRGRLGTEAFFGQGTRLTVV.

The chain links TRBV11-2 to TRBJ2-7, with 8 bases aligning to TRBD1. Germline V gene data show CDR1 as SGHAT and CDR2 as FQNNGV. V trimming: 3 bases; J trimming: 6 bases; junction bases outside the gene matches: 7. The CDR3 is 14 amino acids. The CDR3 is CASSLDRETGEQYF. The CDR3 DNA sequence: TGTGCCAGCAGCTTGGACAGGGAAACTGGCGAGCAGTACTTC.

The gene calls are TRBV3-1 (or the pseudogene TRBV3-2) and TRBJ2-1; no reliable D call. Between the trimmed V and J ends, which lost 3 bases and 7 bases, there was a span of 13 bases. CDR1 and CDR2 (germline): LGHDT, YNNKEL (reference sequence). This CDR3 region has 14 residues. As DNA, the CDR3 is TGTGCCAGCAGCCAGTCCCCGGAGACGAATGAGCAGTTCTTC. This encodes CASSQSPETNEQFF.

The chain couples TRBV30 to TRBJ1-5; D is unclear. Trimming took 1 base from V and 2 from J, leaving 12 bases between them. The CDR3 is made up of 15 amino acids. Germline CDR1 and CDR2: GTSNPN and SVGIG (reference sequence). The CDR3 protein is CAWSEAGFGNQPQHF. The CDR3 nucleotides read TGTGCCTGGAGTGAGGCCGGGTTTGGCAATCAGCCCCAGCATTTT.

The chain recombines TRBV18 with TRBJ2-7; TRBD1 might be the D (7 bases). CDR3 size: 12 residues. V was cut by 6 bases and J by 7 bases, with 13 bases left in between. Germline values: CDR1 KGHSH, CDR2 LQKENI. The CDR3 sequence: CASSEGAREQYF. As DNA, the CDR3 is TGTGCCAGCTCGGAGGGGGCGCGGGAGCAGTACTTC.